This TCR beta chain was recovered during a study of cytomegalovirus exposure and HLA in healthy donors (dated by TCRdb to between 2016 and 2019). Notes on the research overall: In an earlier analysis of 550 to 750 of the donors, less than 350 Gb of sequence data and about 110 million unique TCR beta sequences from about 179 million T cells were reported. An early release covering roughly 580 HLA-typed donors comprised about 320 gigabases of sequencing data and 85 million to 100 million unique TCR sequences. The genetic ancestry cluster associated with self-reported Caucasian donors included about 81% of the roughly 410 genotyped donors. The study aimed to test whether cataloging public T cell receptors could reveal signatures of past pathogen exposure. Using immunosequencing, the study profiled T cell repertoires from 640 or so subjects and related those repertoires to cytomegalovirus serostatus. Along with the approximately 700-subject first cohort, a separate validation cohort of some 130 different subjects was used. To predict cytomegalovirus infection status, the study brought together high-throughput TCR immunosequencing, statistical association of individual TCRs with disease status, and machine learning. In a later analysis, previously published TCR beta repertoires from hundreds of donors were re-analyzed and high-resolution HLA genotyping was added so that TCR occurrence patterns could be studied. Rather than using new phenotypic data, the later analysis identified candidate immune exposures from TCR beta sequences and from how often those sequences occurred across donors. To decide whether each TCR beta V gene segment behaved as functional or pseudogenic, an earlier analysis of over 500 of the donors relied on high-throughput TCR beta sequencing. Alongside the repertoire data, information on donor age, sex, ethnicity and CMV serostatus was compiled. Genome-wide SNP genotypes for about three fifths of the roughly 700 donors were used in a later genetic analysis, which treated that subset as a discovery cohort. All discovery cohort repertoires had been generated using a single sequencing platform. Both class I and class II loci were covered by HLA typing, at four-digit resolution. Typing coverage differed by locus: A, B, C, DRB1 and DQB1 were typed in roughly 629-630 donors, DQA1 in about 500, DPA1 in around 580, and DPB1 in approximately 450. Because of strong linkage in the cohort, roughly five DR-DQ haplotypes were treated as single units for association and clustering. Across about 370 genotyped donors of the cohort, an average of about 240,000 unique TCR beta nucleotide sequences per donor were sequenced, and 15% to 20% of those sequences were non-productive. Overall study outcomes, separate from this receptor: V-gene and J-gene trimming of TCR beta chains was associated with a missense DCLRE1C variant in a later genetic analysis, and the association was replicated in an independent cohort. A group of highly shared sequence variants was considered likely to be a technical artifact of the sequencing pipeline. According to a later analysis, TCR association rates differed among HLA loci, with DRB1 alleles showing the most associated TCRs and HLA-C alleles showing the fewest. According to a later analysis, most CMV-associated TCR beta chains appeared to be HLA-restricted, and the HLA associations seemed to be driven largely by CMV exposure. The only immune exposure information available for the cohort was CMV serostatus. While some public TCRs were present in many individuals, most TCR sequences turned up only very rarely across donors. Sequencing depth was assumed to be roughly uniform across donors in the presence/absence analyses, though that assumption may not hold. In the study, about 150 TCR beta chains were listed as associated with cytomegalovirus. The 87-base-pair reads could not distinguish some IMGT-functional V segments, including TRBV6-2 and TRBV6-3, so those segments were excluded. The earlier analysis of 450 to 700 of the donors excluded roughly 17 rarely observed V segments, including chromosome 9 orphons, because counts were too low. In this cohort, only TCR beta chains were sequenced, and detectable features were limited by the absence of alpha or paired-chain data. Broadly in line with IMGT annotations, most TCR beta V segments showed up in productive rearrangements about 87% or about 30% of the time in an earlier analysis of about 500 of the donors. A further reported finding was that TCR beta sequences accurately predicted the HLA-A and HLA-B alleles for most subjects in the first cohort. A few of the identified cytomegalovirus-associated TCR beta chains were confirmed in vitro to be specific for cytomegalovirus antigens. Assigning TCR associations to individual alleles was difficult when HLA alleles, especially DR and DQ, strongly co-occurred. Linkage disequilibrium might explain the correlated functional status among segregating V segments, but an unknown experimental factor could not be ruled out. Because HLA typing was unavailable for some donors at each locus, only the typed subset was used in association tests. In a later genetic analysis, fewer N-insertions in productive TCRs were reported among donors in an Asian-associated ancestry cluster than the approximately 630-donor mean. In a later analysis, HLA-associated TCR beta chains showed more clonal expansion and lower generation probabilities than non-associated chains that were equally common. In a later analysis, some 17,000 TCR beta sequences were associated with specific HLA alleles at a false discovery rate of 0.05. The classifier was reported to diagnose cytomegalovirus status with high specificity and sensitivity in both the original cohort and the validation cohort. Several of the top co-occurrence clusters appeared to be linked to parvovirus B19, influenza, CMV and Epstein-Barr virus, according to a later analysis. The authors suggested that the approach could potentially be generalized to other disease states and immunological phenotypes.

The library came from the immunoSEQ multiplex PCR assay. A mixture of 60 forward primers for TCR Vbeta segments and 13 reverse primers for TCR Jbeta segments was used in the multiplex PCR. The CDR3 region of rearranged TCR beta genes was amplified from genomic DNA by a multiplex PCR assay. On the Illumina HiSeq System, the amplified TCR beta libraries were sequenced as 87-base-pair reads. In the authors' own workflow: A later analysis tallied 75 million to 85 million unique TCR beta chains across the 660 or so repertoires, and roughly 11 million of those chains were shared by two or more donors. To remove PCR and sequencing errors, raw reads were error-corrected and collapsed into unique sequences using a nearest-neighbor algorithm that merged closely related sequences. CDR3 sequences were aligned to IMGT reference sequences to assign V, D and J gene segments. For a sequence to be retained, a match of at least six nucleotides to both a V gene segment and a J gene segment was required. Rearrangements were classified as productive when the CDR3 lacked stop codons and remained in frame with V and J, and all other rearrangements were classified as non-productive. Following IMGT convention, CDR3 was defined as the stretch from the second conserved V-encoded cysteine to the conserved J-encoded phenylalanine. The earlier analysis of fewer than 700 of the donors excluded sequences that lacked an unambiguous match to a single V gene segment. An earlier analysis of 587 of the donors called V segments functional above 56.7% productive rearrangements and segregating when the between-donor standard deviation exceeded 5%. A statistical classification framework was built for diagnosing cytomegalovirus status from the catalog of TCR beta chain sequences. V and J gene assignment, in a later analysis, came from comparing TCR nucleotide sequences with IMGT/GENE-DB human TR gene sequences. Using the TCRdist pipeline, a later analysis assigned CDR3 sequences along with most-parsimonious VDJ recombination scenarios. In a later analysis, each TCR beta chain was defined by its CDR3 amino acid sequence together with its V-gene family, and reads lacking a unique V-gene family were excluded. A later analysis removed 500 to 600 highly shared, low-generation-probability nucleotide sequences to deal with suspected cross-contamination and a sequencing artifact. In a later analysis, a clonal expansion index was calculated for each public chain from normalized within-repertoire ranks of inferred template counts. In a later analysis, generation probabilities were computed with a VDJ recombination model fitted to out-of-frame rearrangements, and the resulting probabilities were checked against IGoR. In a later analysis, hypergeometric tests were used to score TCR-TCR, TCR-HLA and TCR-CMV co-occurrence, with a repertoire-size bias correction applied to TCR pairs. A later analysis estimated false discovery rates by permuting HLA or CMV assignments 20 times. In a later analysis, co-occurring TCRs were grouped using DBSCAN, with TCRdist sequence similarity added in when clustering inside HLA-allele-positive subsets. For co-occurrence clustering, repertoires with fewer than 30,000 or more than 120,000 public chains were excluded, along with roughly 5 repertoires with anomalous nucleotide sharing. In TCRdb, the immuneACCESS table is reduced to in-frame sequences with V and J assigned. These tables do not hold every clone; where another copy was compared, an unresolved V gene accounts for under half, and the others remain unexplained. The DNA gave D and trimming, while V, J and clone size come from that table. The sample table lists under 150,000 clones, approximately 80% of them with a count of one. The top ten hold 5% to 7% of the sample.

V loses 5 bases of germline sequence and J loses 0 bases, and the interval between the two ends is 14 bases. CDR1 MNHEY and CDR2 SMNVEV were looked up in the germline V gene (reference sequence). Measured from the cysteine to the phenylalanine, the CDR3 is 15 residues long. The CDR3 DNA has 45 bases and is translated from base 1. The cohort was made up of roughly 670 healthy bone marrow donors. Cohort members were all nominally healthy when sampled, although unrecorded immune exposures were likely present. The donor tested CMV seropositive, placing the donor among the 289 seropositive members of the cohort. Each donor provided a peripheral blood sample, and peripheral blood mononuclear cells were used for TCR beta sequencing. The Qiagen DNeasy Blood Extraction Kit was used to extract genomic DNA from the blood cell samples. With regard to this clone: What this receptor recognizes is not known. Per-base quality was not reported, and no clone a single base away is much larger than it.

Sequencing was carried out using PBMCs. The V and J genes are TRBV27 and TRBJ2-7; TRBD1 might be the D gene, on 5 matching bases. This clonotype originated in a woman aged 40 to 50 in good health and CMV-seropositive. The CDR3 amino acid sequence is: CASSRLDRSSYEQYF. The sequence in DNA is TGTGCCAGCAGTCGCCTAGACAGAAGCTCCTACGAGCAGTACTTC.